This TCR beta chain originates from a study of CD8 T cells in Susac syndrome. V lost 0 bases, J lost 5 bases, and 8 bases lay in between. This CDR3 is 13 amino acids long. CDR1 SGHRS and CDR2 YFSETQ come from the germline V gene. The authors reverse transcribed roughly 0.5 to 1 ug RNA with random hexamers. TCRdb reprocessed the immunoSEQ multiplex PCR reads via MiXCR and lists one record per CDR3 protein. The data contain tens of thousands of distinct CDR3 sequences, just over 95% of them singletons. TEMRA cells underwent FACS enrichment and CD8+ and CD4+ T cells underwent negative isolation. The receptor was isolated from a human donor with multiple sclerosis. Sample: CD4+ T cells from PBMCs. The chain is built from TRBV5-1 and TRBJ2-5; no reliable D call. The CDR3 nucleotides are TGCGCCAGCAGCTTGGGCCCTCTGGAGACCCAGTACTTC. Translation gives CASSLGPLETQYF.